A selection of T cell receptor beta chains follows, all from one sample in a study of somatic mutations in cytotoxic T cells in rheumatoid arthritis. The table came from immunoSEQ multiplex PCR; TCRdb's copy has only in-frame clones and leaves some out. The data show 10,000 to 15,000 clones, about 77% seen once. Specimen: CD8+ T cells sorted from blood. Source of these receptors: an adult with rheumatoid arthritis. Each CDR3 is given with its conserved first and last residue. A D gene is named only where the DNA matches it firmly. Clone size is shown for a subset of rows, as once, few, many or a class of expanded clone.

cdr3_aa: CAWSGAPAGTGQETQYF
cdr3_nt: TGTGCCTGGAGTGGCGCTCCAGCCGGGACAGGACAAGAGACCCAGTACTTC
clone_size: once
j_call: TRBJ2-5
v_call: TRBV30
d_call: TRBD1

cdr3_aa: CASSQGGGSSGNTIYF
cdr3_nt: TGCGCCAGCAGCCAAGGGGGCGGAAGCTCTGGAAACACCATATATTTT
clone_size: NA
j_call: TRBJ1-3
v_call: TRBV4-1
d_call: NA

cdr3_aa: CASSTYNEQFF
cdr3_nt: TGTGCCAGTAGCACATACAATGAGCAGTTCTTC
clone_size: NA
j_call: TRBJ2-1
v_call: TRBV19
d_call: NA

cdr3_aa: CASSLAGGPWRDTQYF
cdr3_nt: TGTGCCAGCAGCTTAGCGGGGGGACCCTGGAGGGATACGCAGTATTTT
clone_size: NA
j_call: TRBJ2-3
v_call: TRBV5-5
d_call: TRBD2

cdr3_aa: CATEGRKTSGNTIYF
cdr3_nt: TGTGCCACCGAAGGGAGAAAAACATCTGGAAACACCATATATTTT
clone_size: NA
j_call: TRBJ1-3
v_call: TRBV6-1
d_call: NA

cdr3_aa: CASSYGQGDQPQHF
cdr3_nt: TGTGCCAGCAGCTATGGACAGGGAGATCAGCCCCAGCATTTT
clone_size: NA
j_call: TRBJ1-5
v_call: TRBV11-2
d_call: TRBD1

cdr3_aa: CASSLSQIYEQYF
cdr3_nt: TGTGCCAGCAGTTTATCACAAATATACGAGCAGTACTTC
clone_size: NA
j_call: TRBJ2-7
v_call: TRBV28
d_call: NA

cdr3_aa: CASSPTTMNTEAFF
cdr3_nt: TGTGCCAGCAGCCCAACTACGATGAACACTGAAGCTTTCTTT
clone_size: NA
j_call: TRBJ1-1
v_call: TRBV9
d_call: NA

cdr3_aa: CASSNRVAGSDTQYF
cdr3_nt: TGTGCCAGCAGTAACCGGGTAGCGGGGTCAGATACGCAGTATTTT
clone_size: NA
j_call: TRBJ2-3
v_call: TRBV28
d_call: TRBD2

cdr3_aa: CASSKGPEQYF
cdr3_nt: TGTGCCAGCAGCAAAGGGCCCGAGCAGTACTTC
clone_size: once
j_call: TRBJ2-7
v_call: TRBV11-1
d_call: NA

cdr3_aa: CASSLDPEVISGANVLTF
cdr3_nt: TGTGCCAGCAGCTTAGATCCGGAGGTGATCTCTGGGGCCAACGTCCTGACTTTC
clone_size: NA
j_call: TRBJ2-6
v_call: TRBV11-3
d_call: NA

cdr3_aa: CASSERLARTGELFF
cdr3_nt: TGTGCCAGCAGTGAGAGACTAGCGCGAACCGGGGAGCTGTTTTTT
clone_size: NA
j_call: TRBJ2-2
v_call: TRBV2
d_call: TRBD2

cdr3_aa: CASSVESSGLGETQYF
cdr3_nt: TGTGCCAGCAGCGTAGAGAGTAGCGGGCTGGGGGAGACCCAGTACTTC
clone_size: NA
j_call: TRBJ2-5
v_call: TRBV9
d_call: TRBD2

cdr3_aa: CASTLGPGGLSNQPQHF
cdr3_nt: TGTGCCAGCACCCTAGGTCCAGGGGGGTTAAGCAATCAGCCCCAGCATTTT
clone_size: NA
j_call: TRBJ1-5
v_call: TRBV28
d_call: TRBD1

cdr3_aa: CAISESTTGAEAFF
cdr3_nt: TGTGCCATCAGTGAGTCGACCACAGGGGCTGAAGCTTTCTTT
clone_size: medium-sized
j_call: TRBJ1-1
v_call: TRBV10-3
d_call: TRBD1

cdr3_aa: CASRGEGGNSPLHF
cdr3_nt: TGTGCCAGCAGAGGGGAGGGCGGGAATTCACCCCTCCACTTT
clone_size: NA
j_call: TRBJ1-6
v_call: TRBV2
d_call: NA

cdr3_aa: CASSQVASSRELFF
cdr3_nt: TGCGCCAGCAGCCAAGTAGCGTCGTCCAGGGAGCTGTTTTTT
clone_size: NA
j_call: TRBJ2-2
v_call: TRBV4-1
d_call: NA

cdr3_aa: CASSLGPGTSYEQFF
cdr3_nt: TGTGCCAGCAGTTTGGGTCCCGGGACTAGCTATGAGCAGTTCTTC
clone_size: NA
j_call: TRBJ2-1
v_call: TRBV27
d_call: TRBD2

cdr3_aa: CASSEFRGTDGYTF
cdr3_nt: TGTGCCAGCAGTGAATTTAGGGGTACGGATGGCTACACCTTC
clone_size: few
j_call: TRBJ1-2
v_call: TRBV6-1
d_call: NA

cdr3_aa: CASSLASFVEAFF
cdr3_nt: TGCGCCAGCAGCTTGGCCTCGTTTGTGGAAGCTTTCTTT
clone_size: NA
j_call: TRBJ1-1
v_call: TRBV5-1
d_call: NA

cdr3_aa: CASSLGRRADTGELFF
cdr3_nt: TGTGCCAGCAGCTTAGGGCGGCGGGCAGACACCGGGGAGCTGTTTTTT
clone_size: once
j_call: TRBJ2-2
v_call: TRBV11-2
d_call: NA

cdr3_aa: CASSAEAGGPETQYF
cdr3_nt: TGTGCCAGCAGCGCAGAAGCGGGAGGGCCGGAGACCCAGTACTTC
clone_size: few
j_call: TRBJ2-5
v_call: TRBV6-5
d_call: TRBD2

cdr3_aa: CASSYHPLNTGELFF
cdr3_nt: TGTGCCAGCAGTTACCATCCTCTGAACACCGGGGAGCTGTTTTTT
clone_size: NA
j_call: TRBJ2-2
v_call: TRBV6-5
d_call: NA

cdr3_aa: CASSLSDMGLAGDNEQFF
cdr3_nt: TGTGCCAGCAGTCTTAGTGACATGGGACTAGCGGGAGATAATGAGCAGTTCTTC
clone_size: once
j_call: TRBJ2-1
v_call: TRBV27
d_call: TRBD2

cdr3_aa: CASSDSASGNTGELFF
cdr3_nt: TGTGCCAGCAGTGACTCGGCTAGCGGGAACACCGGGGAGCTGTTTTTT
clone_size: NA
j_call: TRBJ2-2
v_call: TRBV6-4
d_call: TRBD2

cdr3_aa: CASSSFSGARGTDTQYF
cdr3_nt: TGTGCCAGCAGTTCCTTCAGTGGAGCGCGAGGCACAGATACGCAGTATTTT
clone_size: NA
j_call: TRBJ2-3
v_call: TRBV28
d_call: NA

cdr3_aa: CASRSTSGYTDTQYF
cdr3_nt: TGTGCCAGCAGGTCGACTAGCGGGTACACAGATACGCAGTATTTT
clone_size: NA
j_call: TRBJ2-3
v_call: TRBV5-6
d_call: TRBD2

cdr3_aa: CASSTSPGYTDTQYF
cdr3_nt: TGCGCCAGCAGCACCTCTCCCGGTTATACAGATACGCAGTATTTT
clone_size: NA
j_call: TRBJ2-3
v_call: TRBV4-1
d_call: NA

cdr3_aa: CASSAWTGQVSEAFF
cdr3_nt: TGTGCCAGCAGTGCTTGGACAGGGCAAGTCTCTGAAGCTTTCTTT
clone_size: NA
j_call: TRBJ1-1
v_call: TRBV6-1
d_call: TRBD1

cdr3_aa: CASSLTPFYEQYF
cdr3_nt: TGTGCCAGCAGCTTAACTCCATTCTACGAGCAGTACTTC
clone_size: NA
j_call: TRBJ2-7
v_call: TRBV11-2
d_call: NA

cdr3_aa: CASSVGVGSYEQYF
cdr3_nt: TGTGCCAGCAGCGTAGGGGTAGGCTCCTACGAGCAGTACTTC
clone_size: NA
j_call: TRBJ2-7
v_call: TRBV9
d_call: NA

cdr3_aa: CASSQVGLAGAYEQYF
cdr3_nt: TGCGCCAGCAGCCAAGTGGGACTAGCGGGAGCCTACGAGCAGTACTTC
clone_size: NA
j_call: TRBJ2-7
v_call: TRBV4-1
d_call: TRBD2

cdr3_aa: CASSFSVEQFF
cdr3_nt: TGTGCCAGCAGCTTCTCGGTAGAGCAGTTCTTC
clone_size: NA
j_call: TRBJ2-1
v_call: TRBV7-9
d_call: NA

cdr3_aa: CAWSLGGPAYNQPQHF
cdr3_nt: TGTGCCTGGAGCCTCGGGGGGCCCGCCTATAATCAGCCCCAGCATTTT
clone_size: once
j_call: TRBJ1-5
v_call: TRBV30
d_call: NA

cdr3_aa: CASSESEEASPLHF
cdr3_nt: TGTGCCAGCAGTGAGTCGGAGGAGGCTTCACCCCTCCACTTT
clone_size: medium-sized
j_call: TRBJ1-6
v_call: TRBV6-1
d_call: NA

cdr3_aa: CASSVGRANYGYTF
cdr3_nt: TGTGCCAGCAGCGTAGGACGTGCTAACTATGGCTACACCTTC
clone_size: NA
j_call: TRBJ1-2
v_call: TRBV9
d_call: NA

cdr3_aa: CASSYGTGGGTGYTF
cdr3_nt: TGTGCCAGCAGTTACGGGACAGGGGGTGGGACTGGCTACACCTTC
clone_size: few
j_call: TRBJ1-2
v_call: TRBV6-5
d_call: TRBD1

cdr3_aa: CASSFSRQGAGNEKLFF
cdr3_nt: TGTGCCAGCAGTTTTTCGAGACAGGGGGCTGGTAATGAAAAACTGTTTTTT
clone_size: NA
j_call: TRBJ1-4
v_call: TRBV28
d_call: TRBD1

cdr3_aa: CATWTGGTEAFF
cdr3_nt: TGTGCCACCTGGACGGGGGGCACTGAAGCTTTCTTT
clone_size: NA
j_call: TRBJ1-1
v_call: TRBV10-3
d_call: NA

cdr3_aa: CAIGGDQETQYF
cdr3_nt: TGTGCCATCGGGGGCGACCAAGAGACCCAGTACTTC
clone_size: NA
j_call: TRBJ2-5
v_call: TRBV6-1
d_call: NA

cdr3_aa: CASSPRDSYEQYF
cdr3_nt: TGTGCCAGCAGCCCCAGGGACTCCTACGAGCAGTACTTC
clone_size: NA
j_call: TRBJ2-7
v_call: TRBV2
d_call: NA

cdr3_aa: CASSPHRGRTEAFF
cdr3_nt: TGTGCCAGCAGTCCTCACAGGGGGCGGACTGAAGCTTTCTTT
clone_size: NA
j_call: TRBJ1-1
v_call: TRBV28
d_call: TRBD1

cdr3_aa: CASTQGDLSYEQYF
cdr3_nt: TGTGCCAGCACCCAAGGGGACCTCTCCTACGAGCAGTACTTC
clone_size: once
j_call: TRBJ2-7
v_call: TRBV6-1
d_call: NA

cdr3_aa: CASSQETDYHYYGYTF
cdr3_nt: TGCGCCAGCAGCCAAGAAACAGACTACCACTACTATGGCTACACCTTC
clone_size: NA
j_call: TRBJ1-2
v_call: TRBV4-1
d_call: NA

cdr3_aa: CASSSSGVGNTEAFF
cdr3_nt: TGTGCCAGCAGCTCGTCAGGGGTCGGCAACACTGAAGCTTTCTTT
clone_size: few
j_call: TRBJ1-1
v_call: TRBV7-9
d_call: NA

cdr3_aa: CATFGQGGPEAFF
cdr3_nt: TGTGCCACTTTTGGACAGGGGGGCCCTGAAGCTTTCTTT
clone_size: NA
j_call: TRBJ1-1
v_call: TRBV30
d_call: TRBD1

cdr3_aa: CASSPTPRAGELFF
cdr3_nt: TGTGCCAGCAGCCCAACGCCTAGGGCCGGGGAGCTGTTTTTT
clone_size: once
j_call: TRBJ2-2
v_call: TRBV14
d_call: NA

cdr3_aa: CASSPSRLAGAYEQYF
cdr3_nt: TGTGCCAGCAGCCCTAGCAGGCTAGCGGGAGCCTACGAGCAGTACTTC
clone_size: NA
j_call: TRBJ2-7
v_call: TRBV6-6
d_call: TRBD2

cdr3_aa: CASSSVDLFYSGANVLTF
cdr3_nt: TGTGCCAGTAGTTCAGTCGACCTATTCTACTCTGGGGCCAACGTCCTGACTTTC
clone_size: NA
j_call: TRBJ2-6
v_call: TRBV19
d_call: NA

cdr3_aa: CASSMTSGISYNEQFF
cdr3_nt: TGTGCCAGTAGTATGACTAGCGGTATCTCCTACAATGAGCAGTTCTTC
clone_size: NA
j_call: TRBJ2-1
v_call: TRBV19
d_call: TRBD2

cdr3_aa: CASSISGRENTGELFF
cdr3_nt: TGTGCCAGCAGCATTAGCGGGAGGGAGAACACCGGGGAGCTGTTTTTT
clone_size: NA
j_call: TRBJ2-2
v_call: TRBV7-8
d_call: TRBD2